The TCR beta chain under discussion was sequenced for a study of cytomegalovirus exposure and HLA in healthy donors. The wider study: Within the Caucasian-associated ancestry cluster were under 85% of the roughly 400 genotyped donors.

The table lists this clone with a few counts. Its target is unknown. The PCR had 60 Vbeta and 13 Jbeta primers. The data were produced by immunoSEQ multiplex PCR, yet TCRdb's version contains in-frame clones alone and is incomplete. Among 170,000 or so clones listed, around four fifths were seen once. Broader study findings: Several of the most significant clusters appeared linked to common viral pathogens, based on a later analysis. TRBV6-2, TRBV6-3 and some other V segments were excluded as indistinguishable. The study put some 160 TCR beta chains on its list as cytomegalovirus-associated.

The CDR3 covers 12 residues. Germline lookup yields CDR1 SEHNR and CDR2 FQNEAQ (reference sequence). The V end was cut by 3 bases, the J end by 5 bases, with 7 bases between. Sequencing was done on a sample of PBMCs. This chain connects TRBV7-9 to TRBJ2-5; D may be TRBD2 (5 bases). The clonotype was recovered from a woman aged 50 to 60 in good health and CMV-seropositive. The CDR3 is CASSLTTETQYF. Here the CDR3 DNA reads TGTGCCAGCAGCTTGACTACGGAGACCCAGTACTTC.